This TCR beta chain was sequenced during a study of blood T cells in healthy people across ages. It was around 10 milliliters of peripheral blood that were drawn from each donor. With each sample, at least 5.5 micrograms of total RNA were extracted. In its sample, this clonotype was seen a few times. The target antigen is unknown. Broader study findings: Roughly linear age-related decline in beta diversity appeared, significant by age 40.

CDR1 is SEHNR and CDR2 is FQNEAQ in the germline V gene (reference sequence). V lost 4 bases and J 4 bases, leaving 15 bases between the germline ends. CDR3 length: 15 amino acids. Next came a second PCR, run for roughly 7 to 12 cycles, which used a sample-barcoded 5' primer along with a J-beta primer mix. MiXCR, run by TCRdb on the 5' RACE reads, gives a single entry per CDR3 protein. The table lists more than 1,400,000 distinct CDR3 sequences, 35% to 45% of them singletons. The source of this sequence is a woman younger than 30 in good health. Source material: blood. The chain joins TRBV7-9 to TRBJ2-3, with D maybe TRBD2 (5 bases). Here the CDR3 DNA reads TGTGCCAGCAGCTCGTCGTATGGGAGTCCAGATACGCAGTATTTT. It is translated as CASSSSYGSPDTQYF. Full variable domain (rest looked up from reference TRBV7-9 and TRBJ2-3): DTGVSQNPRHKITKRGQNVTFRCDPISEHNRLYWYRQTLGQGPEFLTYFQNEAQLEKSRLLSDRFSAERPKGSFSTLEIQRTEQGDSAMYLCASSSSYGSPDTQYFGPGTRLTVL.